The 12 T cell receptor beta chains in this list originate from one sample, sequenced in a study of blood T cell repertoires in COVID-19. The repertoire was sequenced with immunoSEQ multiplex PCR; TCRdb's copy has only in-frame clones and lacks some. The sample holds around 300,000 clones, about 87% seen once. The sample comprised PBMCs or T cells enriched from blood (not recorded which). The receptors originated from a woman in her 30s who had recovered from COVID-19.

The chain is built from TRBV2 and TRBJ2-2; D remains ambiguous. This CDR3 is 15 amino acids long. V shed 7 bases and J shed 4 bases, with 16 bases lying between them. CDR1 and CDR2 (germline): SNHLY, FYNNEI. The CDR3 DNA reads TGTGCCAGCACCCCCAGCACTGGAGTCACCGGGGAGCTGTTTTTT. It codes for CASTPSTGVTGELFF.

CDR3 residues: CASSLVFGNHEQYF. The DNA of the CDR3 is TGTGCCAGCAGCTTAGTTTTCGGGAACCACGAGCAGTACTTC. V usage is TRBV7-2 and J usage is TRBJ2-7; D possibly corresponds to TRBD2 (5 bases). Per the germline V gene, CDR1 is SGHTA and CDR2 is FQGNSA. V dropped 1 base and J dropped 5 bases, with 12 bases sitting between them. The CDR3 length is 14 residues. The full variable domain, completed using reference TRBV7-2 and TRBJ2-7, is GAGVSQSPSNKVTEKGKDVELRCDPISGHTALYWYRQSLGQGLEFLIYFQGNSAPDKSGLPSDRFSAERTGGSVSTLTIQRTQQEDSAVYLCASSLVFGNHEQYFGPGTRLTVT.

The rearrangement uses TRBV5-4 and TRBJ2-7, with D possibly matching TRBD1 (6 bases). Trimming removed 0 bases from V and 2 bases from J, with 12 bases in between. The CDR3 has 15 residues. The germline V gene has CDR1 SGHNT and CDR2 YYREEE (reference sequence). CDR3 amino acids: CASSLGQASAYEQYF. As DNA, the CDR3 is TGTGCCAGCAGCTTGGGACAGGCTTCAGCCTACGAGCAGTACTTC.

This chain uses TRBV11-2 with TRBJ1-1, with D possibly being TRBD1 (5 bases). Between the trimmed V and J ends, which lost 3 bases and 7 bases, there was a span of 15 bases. The germline V gene has CDR1 SGHAT and CDR2 FQNNGV. This CDR3 is built from 14 residues. CDR3 nucleotide sequence: TGTGCCAGCAGCTTCGGGGGTTTGGGGAATGAAGCTTTCTTT. Protein: CASSFGGLGNEAFF.

This chain uses TRBV4-3 with TRBJ1-3; D call uncertain. CDR1 and CDR2 (germline): LGHNA, YSLEER. The CDR3 runs 16 residues. The V gene lost 1 base and the J gene lost 4 bases, with 14 bases spanning the gap. This CDR3 reads CASSQVLDLEGNTIYF. CDR3 nucleotides: TGCGCCAGCAGCCAAGTTCTGGACTTGGAAGGAAACACCATATATTTT.

V is TRBV4-2 and J is TRBJ2-3, with 12 bases lining up with TRBD1. The CDR3 is 16 amino acids. CDR1 is LGHNA and CDR2 is YNFKEQ in the germline V gene. Trimming cost V 1 base and J 4 bases; bases outside gene matches: 3. The CDR3 protein is CASSQGDRGPADTQYF. CDR3 in DNA: TGTGCCAGCAGCCAAGGGGACAGGGGGCCTGCAGATACGCAGTATTTT.

This rearrangement joins TRBV15 to TRBJ2-3; 11 positions agree with TRBD2. The ends lost 2 bases at V and 6 bases at J; junction bases unmatched: 19. CDR3 length: 20 residues. Germline-derived CDR1 and CDR2 are LNHNV and YYDKDF (reference sequence). For the CDR3, the DNA is TGTGCCACCAGCAGACCCAGGGGGTTTCTAGCGGGGGGCCTCTGGGATACGCAGTATTTT. Its protein product is CATSRPRGFLAGGLWDTQYF.

Concerning this clone itself: Given a much more abundant clone one base away, this may be a read error. The rearrangement uses TRBV5-6 and TRBJ2-7; 11 nucleotides align to TRBD1. This CDR3 is built from 14 residues. The germline CDR1 and CDR2 sequences are SGHDT and YYEEEE. J was trimmed by 3 bases and V by 3 bases; bases with no gene match: 2. The CDR3 loop reads CASSYGTGGYEQYF. CDR3 DNA: TGTGCCAGCAGCTACGGGACAGGGGGCTACGAGCAGTACTTC.

The V and J genes are TRBV5-4 and TRBJ1-1; 7 bases align to TRBD1. Germline lookup yields CDR1 SGHNT and CDR2 YYREEE (reference sequence). V gave up 4 bases and J gave up 5 bases; unmatched junction bases: 5. The CDR3 is 13 amino acids. CDR3 amino acids: CASSLGGPTEAFF. For the CDR3, the DNA is TGTGCCAGCAGCCTAGGGGGCCCGACTGAAGCTTTCTTT.

This chain joins TRBV6-5 and TRBJ2-7; perhaps TRBD1 as D (5 bases). CDR3 size: 12 residues. CDR1 and CDR2 (germline): MNHEY, SVGAGI. Deletions cut 6 bases from V and 5 bases from J, with 11 bases between. The CDR3 sequence: CASSRTSDEQYF. The DNA of the CDR3 is TGTGCCAGCAGCCGGACAAGCGACGAGCAGTACTTC.

The chain employs TRBV19 and TRBJ2-1, with 10 nucleotides matching TRBD2. The ends lost 5 bases at V and 9 bases at J; junction bases unmatched: 10. The germline V gene encodes CDR1 LNHDA and CDR2 SQIVND (reference sequence). This CDR3 spans 15 amino acids. CDR3 in DNA: TGTGCCAGTAGTCCGATAAGCGGGGGGGCAGGTGAGCAGTTCTTC. Encoded protein: CASSPISGGAGEQFF.

This sequence joins TRBV4-3 and TRBJ1-1, with unresolved D. Per the germline V gene, CDR1 is LGHNA and CDR2 is YSLEER. Deletions cut 0 bases from V and 3 bases from J, with 11 bases between. CDR3 length: 15 amino acids. DNA for the CDR3: TGCGCCAGCAGCCAAGAACACGGCGGCTACACTGAAGCTTTCTTT. Its translation is CASSQEHGGYTEAFF.